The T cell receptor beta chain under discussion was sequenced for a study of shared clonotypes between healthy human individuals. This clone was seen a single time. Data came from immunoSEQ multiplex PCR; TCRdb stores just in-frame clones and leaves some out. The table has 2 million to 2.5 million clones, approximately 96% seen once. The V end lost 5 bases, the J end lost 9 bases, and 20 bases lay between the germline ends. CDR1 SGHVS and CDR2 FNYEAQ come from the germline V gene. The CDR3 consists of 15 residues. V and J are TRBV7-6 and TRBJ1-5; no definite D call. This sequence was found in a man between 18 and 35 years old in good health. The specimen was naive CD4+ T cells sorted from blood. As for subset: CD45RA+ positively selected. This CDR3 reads CASSRIPGVMGPQHF. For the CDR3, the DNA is TGTGCCAGCAGCCGAATACCGGGCGTTATGGGGCCCCAGCATTTT.